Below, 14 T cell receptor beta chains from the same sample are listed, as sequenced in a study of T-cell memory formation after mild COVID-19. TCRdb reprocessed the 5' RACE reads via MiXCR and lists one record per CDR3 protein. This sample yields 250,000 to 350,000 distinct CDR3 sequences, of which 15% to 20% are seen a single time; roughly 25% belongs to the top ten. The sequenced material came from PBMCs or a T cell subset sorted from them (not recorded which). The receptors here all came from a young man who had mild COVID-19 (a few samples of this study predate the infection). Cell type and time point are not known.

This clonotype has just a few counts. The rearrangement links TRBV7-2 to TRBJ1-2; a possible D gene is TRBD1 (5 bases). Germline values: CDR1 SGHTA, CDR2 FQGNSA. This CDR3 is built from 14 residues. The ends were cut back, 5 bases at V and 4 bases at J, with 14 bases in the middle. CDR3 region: CASSPSWGSYGYTF. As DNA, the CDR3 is TGTGCCAGCAGCCCGTCGTGGGGGAGCTATGGCTACACCTTC.

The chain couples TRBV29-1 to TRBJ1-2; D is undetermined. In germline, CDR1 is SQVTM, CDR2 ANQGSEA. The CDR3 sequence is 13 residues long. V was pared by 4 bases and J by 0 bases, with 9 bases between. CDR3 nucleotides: TGCAGCGTTGGTCAAGGTACTAACTATGGCTACACCTTC. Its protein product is CSVGQGTNYGYTF.

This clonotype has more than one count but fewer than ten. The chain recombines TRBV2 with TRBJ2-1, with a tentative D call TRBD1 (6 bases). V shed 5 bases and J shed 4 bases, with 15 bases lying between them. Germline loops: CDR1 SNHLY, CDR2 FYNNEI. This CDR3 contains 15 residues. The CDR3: CASSPDRGGYNEQFF. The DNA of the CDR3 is TGTGCCAGCAGTCCGGACAGAGGGGGTTACAATGAGCAGTTCTTC.

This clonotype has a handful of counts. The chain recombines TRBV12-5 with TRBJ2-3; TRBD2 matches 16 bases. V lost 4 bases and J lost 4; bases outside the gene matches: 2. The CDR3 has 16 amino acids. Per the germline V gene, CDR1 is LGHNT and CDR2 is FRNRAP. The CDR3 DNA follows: TGTGCTAGTGGTTACGGGACTAGCGGGGGGGCAGATACGCAGTATTTT. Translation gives CASGYGTSGGADTQYF.

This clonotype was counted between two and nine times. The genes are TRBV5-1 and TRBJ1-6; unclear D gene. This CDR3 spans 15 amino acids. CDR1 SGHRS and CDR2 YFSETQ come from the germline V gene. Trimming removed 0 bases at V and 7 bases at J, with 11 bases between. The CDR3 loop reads CASSLDGVINSPLHF. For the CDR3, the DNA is TGCGCCAGCAGCTTGGATGGGGTAATAAATTCACCCCTCCACTTT.

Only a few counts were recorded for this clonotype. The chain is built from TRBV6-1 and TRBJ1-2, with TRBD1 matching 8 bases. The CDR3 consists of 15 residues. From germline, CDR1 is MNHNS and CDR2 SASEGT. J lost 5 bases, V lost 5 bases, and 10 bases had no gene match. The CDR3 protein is CASSINPDRGYGYTF. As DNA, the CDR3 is TGTGCCAGCAGTATCAATCCAGACAGGGGTTATGGCTACACCTTC.

CDR3 sequence: CASSFPGQGTYEQYF. As DNA, the CDR3 is TGTGCCAGCAGCTTCCCGGGACAGGGGACCTACGAGCAGTACTTC. The genes are TRBV7-9 and TRBJ2-7; 10 bases are a match to TRBD1. The trim removed 3 bases at V and 2 bases at J, leaving 4 bases unmatched. Per the germline V gene, CDR1 is SEHNR and CDR2 is FQNEAQ (reference sequence). This CDR3 is built from 15 residues.

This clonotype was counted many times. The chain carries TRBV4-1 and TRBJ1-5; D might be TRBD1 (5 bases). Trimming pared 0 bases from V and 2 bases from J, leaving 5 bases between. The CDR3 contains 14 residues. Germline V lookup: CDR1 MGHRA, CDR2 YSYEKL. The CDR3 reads CASSQEGGNQPQHF. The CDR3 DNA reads TGCGCCAGCAGCCAAGAGGGGGGCAATCAGCCCCAGCATTTT.

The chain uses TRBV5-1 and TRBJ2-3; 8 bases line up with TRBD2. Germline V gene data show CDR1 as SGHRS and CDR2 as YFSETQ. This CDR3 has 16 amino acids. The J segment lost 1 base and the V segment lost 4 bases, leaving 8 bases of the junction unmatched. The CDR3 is CASSHPSGLGTDTQYF. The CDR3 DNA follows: TGCGCCAGCAGCCACCCATCGGGACTAGGCACAGATACGCAGTATTTT. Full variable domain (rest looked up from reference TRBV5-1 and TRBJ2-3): KAGVTQTPRYLIKTRGQQVTLSCSPISGHRSVSWYQQTPGQGLQFLFEYFSETQRNKGNFPGRFSGRQFSNSRSEMNVSTLELGDSALYLCASSHPSGLGTDTQYFGPGTRLTVL.

The CDR3 coding sequence is TGTGCCAGCAGCCGTCAACACAATCAGCCCCAGCATTTT. Translation gives CASSRQHNQPQHF. The chain recombines TRBV6-6 with TRBJ1-5; D is unresolved. Germline loops: CDR1 MNHNY, CDR2 SVGAGI (reference sequence). This CDR3 is built from 13 residues. V was shortened by 6 bases and J by 3 bases, with 9 bases between the two germline ends.

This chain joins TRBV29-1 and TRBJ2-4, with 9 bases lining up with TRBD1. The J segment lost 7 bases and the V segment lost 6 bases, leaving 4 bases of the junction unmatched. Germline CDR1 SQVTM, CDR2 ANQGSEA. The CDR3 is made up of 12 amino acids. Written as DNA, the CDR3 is TGCAGCGTAGAGGGACAGGGTAACATTCAGTACTTC. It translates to CSVEGQGNIQYF.

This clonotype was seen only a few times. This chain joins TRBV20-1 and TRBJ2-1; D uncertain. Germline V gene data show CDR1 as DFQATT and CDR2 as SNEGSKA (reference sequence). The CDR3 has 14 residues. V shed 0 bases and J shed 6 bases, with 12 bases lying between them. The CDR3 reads CSARDIRFRNEQFF. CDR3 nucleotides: TGCAGTGCTAGAGATATTCGGTTCCGCAATGAGCAGTTCTTC.

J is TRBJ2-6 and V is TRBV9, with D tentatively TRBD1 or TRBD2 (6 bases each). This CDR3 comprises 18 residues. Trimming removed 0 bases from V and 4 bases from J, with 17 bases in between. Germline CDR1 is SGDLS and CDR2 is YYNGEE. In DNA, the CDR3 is TGTGCCAGCAGCGTAGGCGCGGTCTGGGGGGCCGGGGCCAACGTCCTGACTTTC. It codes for CASSVGAVWGAGANVLTF.

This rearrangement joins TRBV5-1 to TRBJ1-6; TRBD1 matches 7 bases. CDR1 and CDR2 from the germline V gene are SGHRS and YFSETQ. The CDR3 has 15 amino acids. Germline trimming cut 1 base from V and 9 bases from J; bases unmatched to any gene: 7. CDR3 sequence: CASSLIKGAGSPLHF. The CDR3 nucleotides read TGCGCCAGCAGCTTGATCAAGGGGGCGGGTTCACCCCTCCACTTT.